This passage covers 27 T cell receptor beta chains from one sample sequenced in a study of glioma-infiltrating T cells (dated by TCRdb to about 2016). The instrument given in TCRdb is Illumina MiSeq. TCR alpha and beta CDR3 regions were amplified with the iRepertoire nested amplicon-rescue multiplex PCR (arm-PCR) platform from RNA. TCRdb handled the public reads itself, with Q25 trimming in fastp and clone calling in MiXCR, and kept productive beta chains. CDR3 protein duplicates are merged, each entry listing the most common genes and DNA. Counted in this sample were more than 95,000 distinct CDR3 sequences; 25% to 30% of them appeared once. The top ten hold approximately 43% of the sample. The sequenced sample was glioma tissue, nonneoplastic brain tissue, or PBMCs (not recorded which). These receptors came from a human donor with low-grade glioma or glioblastoma, undergoing nonglioma brain surgery, or in good health (not recorded which).

CDR3: CASSEDGARHEQYF. CDR3 nucleotides: TGTGCCAGCAGTGAAGACGGAGCAAGACACGAGCAGTACTTC. The chain joins TRBV6-1 to TRBJ2-7; unclear D gene. The CDR3 extends over 14 amino acids. The germline CDR1 and CDR2 sequences are MNHNS and SASEGT. Trimming stripped 1 base from V and 5 bases from J, with 12 bases between.

The chain links TRBV19 to TRBJ2-1; unclear D gene. The CDR3 is 14 residues long. V lost 0 bases, J lost 5 bases, and 8 bases lay in between. CDR1 LNHDA and CDR2 SQIVND come from the germline V gene (reference sequence). The CDR3, as DNA: TGTGCCAGTAGTATAGATCGGGTCGACAATGAGCAGTTCTTC. Protein product: CASSIDRVDNEQFF.

This chain uses TRBV7-2 with TRBJ2-1; 7 bases agree with TRBD1. Per the germline V gene, CDR1 is SGHTA and CDR2 is FQGNSA. The CDR3 totals 14 residues. The V gene end was trimmed by 3 bases and the J gene end by 3 bases; junction bases not matched to a gene: 2. The CDR3 nucleotides are TGTGCCAGCAGCTTCACAGGGGTCTACAATGAGCAGTTCTTC. Protein product: CASSFTGVYNEQFF.

This clonotype came up a few times. The chain is built from TRBV3-1 and TRBJ1-6; D is unresolved. CDR1 LGHDT and CDR2 YNNKEL come from the germline V gene (reference sequence). The CDR3 length is 16 residues. V was trimmed by 0 bases and J by 0 bases, leaving 6 bases between them. The CDR3 reads CASSQDSSSYNSPLHF. DNA for the CDR3: TGTGCCAGCAGCCAAGACAGTAGCTCCTATAATTCACCCCTCCACTTT.

This clonotype has at least ten counts. This rearrangement joins TRBV29-1 to TRBJ2-1; D may be TRBD1 (6 bases). The germline V gene has CDR1 SQVTM and CDR2 ANQGSEA. The CDR3 is made up of 14 amino acids. Trimming cost V 8 bases and J 10 bases, with 24 bases left between them. CDR3 coding DNA: TGCAGCCTAGAGGTTAGGGGGTCCTCGTGGGAGCAGTTCTTC. Translation: CSLEVRGSSWEQFF.

The V gene is TRBV6-1, the J gene TRBJ2-5; TRBD1 or TRBD2 may be the D gene (7 bases each). Looked up from germline, CDR1 is MNHNS and CDR2 is SASEGT. Trimming removed 5 bases from V and 5 bases from J, with 21 bases in between. The CDR3 covers 16 residues. CDR3 DNA: TGTGCCAGCAGTTCTGGTGGGAGGGGGCCGTTCGAGACCCAGTACTTC. It codes for CASSSGGRGPFETQYF.

In the case of this clonotype: At one of its ends the junction is not consistent with the germline gene, which may arise from a read error. This rearrangement joins TRBV28 to TRBJ2-7; 8 nucleotides line up with TRBD1. Per germline, CDR1 MDHEN and CDR2 SYDVKM. The CDR3 totals 15 residues. Here the CDR3 reads CASSFSLDRGYERYF. The DNA of the CDR3 is TGCGCCAGCAGTTTCTCATTAGACAGGGGCTACGAGCGGTACTTC.

This clonotype was found a few times. The gene calls are TRBV6-1 and TRBJ2-7; D may correspond to TRBD1 or TRBD2 (5 bases each). Germline values: CDR1 MNHNS, CDR2 SASEGT. Deletions cut 7 bases from V and 0 bases from J, with 10 bases between. The CDR3 is 13 residues long. The CDR3 coding sequence is TGTGCCAGCACCCCCGGGACCTCCTACGAGCAGTACTTC. Its translation is CASTPGTSYEQYF.

V is TRBV4-1 and J is TRBJ2-1; TRBD1 matches 9 bases. The V gene end was trimmed by 6 bases and the J gene end by 0 bases; junction bases not matched to a gene: 6. Germline values: CDR1 MGHRA, CDR2 YSYEKL. This CDR3 has 16 amino acids. The CDR3 protein is CASRRTGGFSYNEQFF. The CDR3 nucleotides are TGCGCCAGCAGACGCACAGGGGGCTTCTCCTACAATGAGCAGTTCTTC.

This chain uses TRBV20-1 with TRBJ2-7; 8 bases fit TRBD1. This CDR3 comprises 15 residues. With 3 bases clipped from V and 0 bases from J, the junction kept 7 bases outside the gene matches. The germline V gene encodes CDR1 DFQATT and CDR2 SNEGSKA (reference sequence). Here the CDR3 reads CSARADRGGSYEQYF. Here the CDR3 DNA reads TGCAGTGCTAGGGCCGACAGGGGCGGCTCCTACGAGCAGTACTTC.

This clonotype came up many times. The rearrangement links TRBV28 to TRBJ2-2; D may be TRBD1 (5 bases). Germline CDR1 and CDR2: MDHEN and SYDVKM. The CDR3 covers 13 residues. V was cut by 8 bases and J by 4 bases, with 11 bases left in between. The CDR3 protein is CASPERGTGELFF. CDR3 sequence (DNA): TGTGCCAGCCCAGAAAGGGGCACCGGGGAGCTGTTTTTT.

This clonotype was observed many times. The V call is TRBV6-1, the J call TRBJ2-3, with D maybe TRBD1 (6 bases). V dropped 4 bases and J dropped 2 bases, with 13 bases sitting between them. CDR1 is MNHNS, CDR2 SASEGT, per germline. The CDR3 is 15 amino acids. The CDR3 bases are TGTGCCAGCAGTGTACTCCAGGGGTACACAGATACGCAGTATTTT. Residues: CASSVLQGYTDTQYF.

V is TRBV7-9 and J is TRBJ2-7, with 9 bases lining up with TRBD2. CDR1 is SEHNR, CDR2 FQNEAQ, per germline (reference sequence). Germline trimming cut 3 bases from V and 6 bases from J; bases unmatched to any gene: 6. The CDR3 runs to 14 residues. This chain's CDR3 is CASSFGTSFIEQYF. The CDR3 bases are TGTGCCAGCAGCTTCGGGACTAGCTTTATCGAGCAGTACTTC.

Regarding this clonotype: One base away lies a much larger clone, so this may be a sequencing read error. J is TRBJ1-5 and V is TRBV20-1; D gene unclear. The CDR3 is 14 residues long. Germline lookup yields CDR1 DFQATT and CDR2 SNEGSKA (reference sequence). The CDR3 is CSARGTLGNQPKHF. The CDR3 DNA reads TGCAGTGCTAGAGGGACCTTGGGCAATCAGCCCAAGCATTTT.

This clonotype has at least ten counts. A single base separates this from a much larger clone, so it may be a read error. V usage is TRBV27 and J usage is TRBJ1-1, with D perhaps TRBD1 (5 bases). The CDR3 length is 17 residues. V lost 3 bases and J lost 1, with 18 bases in between. Germline CDR1 reads MNHEY; CDR2 reads SMNVEV (reference sequence). CDR3 bases: TGTGCCAGCAGTTTCGCGGGGGATGAGGGACCGAACACTGAAGCTTTCTTT. Encoded protein: CASSFAGDEGPNTEAFF.

Many counts were recorded for this clonotype. The V call is TRBV20-1, the J call TRBJ2-7, with 9 bases lining up with TRBD2. CDR3 length: 18 amino acids. V lost 1 base to trimming and J lost 1 base; unmatched junction nucleotides: 14. CDR1 is DFQATT, CDR2 SNEGSKA, per germline (reference sequence). DNA for the CDR3: TGCAGTGCTAGAGTTGGCGCTAGCGGGGTACTTGGGTCCTACGAGCAGTACTTC. Translating it yields CSARVGASGVLGSYEQYF.

In regard to this clonotype: Since a much larger clone is just one base distant, this may be a read error. The chain uses TRBV7-3 and TRBJ2-3, with no clear D. In germline, CDR1 is SGHTA, CDR2 FQGTGA. The CDR3 is 14 amino acids. The CDR3 region has the DNA TGTGCCAGCAGCTCGCGAAATAGCCCAGATAGGCAGTATTTT. This sequence encodes CASSSRNSPDRQYF.

Written as DNA, the CDR3 is TGTGCCACCAGTAAGGAGAGCTATGGCTACACCTTC. Amino acids: CATSKESYGYTF. The V gene is TRBV24-1, the J gene TRBJ1-2; D unresolved. Trimming stripped 6 bases from V and 4 bases from J, with 8 bases between. Germline loops: CDR1 KGHDR, CDR2 SFDVKD. The CDR3 length is 12 residues.

This clonotype appeared many times. The junction departs from the called germline gene at one end, perhaps through a read error. The V and J genes are TRBV20-1 and TRBJ1-1; 7 bases are a match to TRBD1. The CDR3 is 14 residues long. Germline CDR1 reads DFQATT; CDR2 reads SNEGSKA (reference sequence). For the CDR3, the DNA is TGCAGTGCTAGAGAGGCAGGGGGGAACCCTGAAGCTTTCTTT. Translated: CSAREAGGNPEAFF.

This clonotype was seen repeatedly, ten times or more. This chain connects TRBV29-1 to TRBJ1-1; the D is unclear. CDR1 and CDR2 from the germline V gene are SQVTM and ANQGSEA. V was trimmed by 2 bases and J by 8 bases, leaving 3 bases between them. The length of the CDR3 is 9 residues. The CDR3 nucleotides read TGCAGCGTTGAAATAGAAGCTTTCTTT. This gives the protein CSVEIEAFF.

The genes are TRBV5-6 and TRBJ1-2, with unresolved D. Germline CDR1 and CDR2: SGHDT and YYEEEE. The CDR3 covers 14 residues. Trimming took off 1 base at V and 4 bases at J, with 11 bases between the two ends. CDR3: CASSLNRLLYGYTF. DNA of the CDR3: TGTGCCAGCAGCTTGAACAGATTGCTCTATGGCTACACCTTC.

With regard to this clonotype: This may arise from a read error, as a much more abundant clone is one base away. The chain is built from TRBV6-1 and TRBJ1-3; TRBD1 is a possible D gene (6 bases). Per the germline V gene, CDR1 is MNHNS and CDR2 is SASEGT. V dropped 7 bases and J dropped 0 bases, with 19 bases sitting between them. CDR3 length: 17 residues. The CDR3 DNA sequence: TGTGCCAGCACCTCAGTCAGGGGACATCTCTCTGGAAACACCATATATTTT. Translation gives CASTSVRGHLSGNTIYF.

The gene calls are TRBV19 and TRBJ1-5; 8 positions agree with TRBD1. V gave up 6 bases and J gave up 3 bases; unmatched junction bases: 7. Germline-derived CDR1 and CDR2 are LNHDA and SQIVND (reference sequence). There are 15 residues in the CDR3. The CDR3 coding sequence is TGTGCCAGTAGAATCGACAGGGGTCCCAATCAGCCCCAGCATTTT. Residues: CASRIDRGPNQPQHF.

There are many counts of this clonotype. The genes are TRBV20-1 and TRBJ2-7; no reliable D call. The CDR3 loop spans 14 amino acids. Trimming removed 4 bases from V and 2 bases from J, with 15 bases in between. Germline V gives CDR1 DFQATT, CDR2 SNEGSKA (reference sequence). The CDR3 region has the DNA TGCAGTGCTACAAAACAGACACCACCCTACGAGCAGTACTTC. Amino acid sequence: CSATKQTPPYEQYF.

The chain combines TRBV4-3 with TRBJ2-3, with 14 positions matching TRBD2. The junction had 6 bases not matched to a gene; V was cut back by 0 bases and J by 1 base. Germline V gives CDR1 LGHNA, CDR2 YSLEER. The CDR3 extends over 19 amino acids. The CDR3 region is CASSQDPEGLAGGTDTQYF. The CDR3 nucleotides read TGCGCCAGCAGCCAAGATCCAGAGGGACTAGCGGGGGGCACAGATACGCAGTATTTT.

Ten or more counts support this clonotype. V is TRBV12-3 or TRBV12-4 and J is TRBJ2-3; D unclear. The CDR3 runs 13 residues. Trimming stripped 6 bases from V and 0 bases from J, with 7 bases between. The chain's CDR3 is CASRQGSTDTQYF. CDR3 sequence (DNA): TGTGCCAGCAGACAAGGGAGCACAGATACGCAGTATTTT.

There are many counts of this clonotype. The DNA of the CDR3 is TGTGCCAGCAGTTACTTGGGACAGGGAAAGGTCTACGAGCAGTACTTC. It yields the protein CASSYLGQGKVYEQYF. The rearrangement joins TRBV6-6 to TRBJ2-7; 9 bases fit TRBD1. CDR1 and CDR2 from the germline V gene are MNHNY and SVGAGI (reference sequence). CDR3 length equals 16 residues. J lost 3 bases, V lost 1 base, and 7 bases had no gene match.